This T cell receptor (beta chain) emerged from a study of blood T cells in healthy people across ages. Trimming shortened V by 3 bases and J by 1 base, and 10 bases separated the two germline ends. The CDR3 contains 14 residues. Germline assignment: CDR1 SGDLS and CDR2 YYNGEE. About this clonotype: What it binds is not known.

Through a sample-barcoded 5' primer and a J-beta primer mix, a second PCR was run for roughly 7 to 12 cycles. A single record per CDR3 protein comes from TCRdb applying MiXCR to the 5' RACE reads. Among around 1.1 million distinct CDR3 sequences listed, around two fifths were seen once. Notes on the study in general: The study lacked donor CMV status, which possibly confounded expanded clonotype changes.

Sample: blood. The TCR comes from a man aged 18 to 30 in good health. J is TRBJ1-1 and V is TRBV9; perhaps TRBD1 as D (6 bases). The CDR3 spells CASSDGTPNTEAFF. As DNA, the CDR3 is TGTGCCAGCAGCGACGGGACACCGAACACTGAAGCTTTCTTT. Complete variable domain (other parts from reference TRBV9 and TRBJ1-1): DSGVTQTPKHLITATGQRVTLRCSPRSGDLSVYWYQQSLDQGLQFLIQYYNGEERAKGNILERFSAQQFPDLHSELNLSSLELGDSALYFCASSDGTPNTEAFFGQGTRLTVV.